This TCR beta chain was retrieved from a study of blood T cell repertoires in COVID-19. For the study at large: Acute and convalescent COVID-19 specimens originated in the United States, Italy and Spain.

Per the authors' pipeline: Scientists estimated how many nucleated cells there were by amplifying reference gene primers. Generated by immunoSEQ multiplex PCR, the TCRdb table keeps only in-frame clones and is missing some. V and J calls and clone size are copied from that table; D and trimming were computed from the DNA. The sample lists tens of thousands of clones, about 85% occurring once. This CDR3 spans 11 amino acids. V lost 8 bases to trimming and J lost 12 bases, with 20 bases between them. Germline CDR1 and CDR2: GTSNPN and SVGIG (reference sequence). While infection was still active, Seattle patients were enrolled and then followed longitudinally.

The chain employs TRBV30 and TRBJ2-7; D possibly corresponds to TRBD1 (6 bases). This clonotype was sampled from a woman of 80 years or more with COVID-19, enrolled during active disease. The sample consisted of peripheral blood. The DNA for the CDR3 is TGTGCCCTGGATAAAACAGGGAGAGGGTACTTC. Protein: CALDKTGRGYF.